The rows below give T cell receptor beta chains drawn from one sample of a study of blood T cell repertoires in COVID-19. Sequencing was performed with immunoSEQ multiplex PCR; in TCRdb, only in-frame clones are kept and a portion is missing. The sample yields roughly 280,000 clones, about 89% seen once. The sample consisted of peripheral blood. The receptors stem from a man in his fifties or sixties with acute or convalescent COVID-19. The CDR3 runs from the conserved cysteine through the conserved F or W. A D gene is named only where the DNA matches it firmly. Size tells how often a clone was seen (once, few, many) or the class of an expanded clone, and some rows leave it out.

15 TRBJ1-3 NA TRBV27 NA TGTGCCAGCAGTTTAACAGCTCACTCTGGAAACACCATATATTTT CASSLTAHSGNTIYF
14 TRBJ2-7 NA TRBV5-5 NA TGTGCCAGCAGCGGGGACCAGGGGTCCTACGAGCAGTACTTC CASSGDQGSYEQYF
13 TRBJ2-7 NA TRBV2 NA TGTGCCAGCAGAGCGGAGGGTTCCTACGAGCAGTACTTC CASRAEGSYEQYF
11 TRBJ1-2 NA TRBV10-3 NA TGTGCCATAGGGGCAGGGAATGGCTACACCTTC CAIGAGNGYTF
14 TRBJ1-4 once TRBV15 NA TGTGCCACCAGCAGACCATCAGAGGATGAAAAACTGTTTTTT CATSRPSEDEKLFF
14 TRBJ1-6 NA TRBV30 NA TGTGCCTGGGGCGGAAGGGGGGGAGCGTCACCCCTCCACTTT CAWGGRGGASPLHF
17 TRBJ2-1 few TRBV5-1 TRBD2 TGCGCCAGCAGCTTGGAACTAGCGGGGGGCCCCCACAATGAGCAGTTCTTC CASSLELAGGPHNEQFF
16 TRBJ1-1 NA TRBV10-1 NA TGCGCCAGCAGTGCAGGGAAGGGTTTTTCTCGAGATGAAGCTTTCTTT CASSAGKGFSRDEAFF
12 TRBJ1-2 NA TRBV3-1/TRBV3-2 TRBD1 TGTGCCAGCAGCCAGACAGGGGGCGGCTACACCTTC CASSQTGGGYTF
12 TRBJ2-7 once TRBV3-1/TRBV3-2 NA TGTGCCAGCAGCCAGGCTCAGGGCGAGCAGTACTTC CASSQAQGEQYF
14 TRBJ1-3 NA TRBV9 NA TGTGCCAGCAGCGTCCGGGACTGGGGAGGCCCCATATATTTT CASSVRDWGGPIYF
16 TRBJ2-6 NA TRBV2 NA TGTGCTACGTCGTTGGACTATGGGTCTGGGGCCAACGTCCTGACTTTC CATSLDYGSGANVLTF
14 TRBJ1-1 NA TRBV7-2 NA TGTGCCAGCAGCTTAGCAACAGGGAACACTGAAGCTTTCTTT CASSLATGNTEAFF
14 TRBJ2-3 NA TRBV10-3 NA TGTGCCATCAGTCGCGGCCCCTTTACAGATACGCAGTATTTT CAISRGPFTDTQYF
14 TRBJ1-6 NA TRBV10-3 NA TGTGCCATCAGTGAGAATCAGGTTGCGTCACCCCTCCACTTT CAISENQVASPLHF
15 TRBJ2-1 NA TRBV7-8 TRBD2 TGTGCCAGCAGCTCCAGACTAGCGGGGGGCCGGGAGCAGTTCTTC CASSSRLAGGREQFF
12 TRBJ2-5 NA TRBV2 TRBD1 TGTGCCAGCAGTGGGACAGGGGAGACCCAGTACTTC CASSGTGETQYF
12 TRBJ1-2 NA TRBV30 NA TGTGCCTGGAGTGGGTCCAGTTGGGGCTACACCTTC CAWSGSSWGYTF
15 TRBJ2-2 NA TRBV4-1 TRBD1 TGCGCCAGCAGCCAAGGGGGACAGGGAACCGGGGAGCTGTTTTTT CASSQGGQGTGELFF
14 TRBJ1-1 NA TRBV5-6 NA TGTGCCAGCAGCCGAGGGGACTTGTATACTGAAGCTTTCTTT CASSRGDLYTEAFF
10 TRBJ2-5 NA TRBV29-1 NA TGCAGCGTTGGGGCGGAGACCCAGTACTTC CSVGAETQYF
15 TRBJ2-2 NA TRBV27 NA TGTGCCAGCAGGCCCGACCGACTAACCACCGGGGAGCTGTTTTTT CASRPDRLTTGELFF
15 TRBJ1-3 NA TRBV5-1 NA TGCGCCAGCAGCTTGGTGGCAGGTGCGGGAAACACCATATATTTT CASSLVAGAGNTIYF
14 TRBJ2-1 NA TRBV11-2 NA TGTGCCAGCAGCTTACTACCCTCATACAATGAGCAGTTCTTC CASSLLPSYNEQFF
14 TRBJ2-7 NA TRBV15 NA TGTGCCACCAGCAGGGGGCCCAGCTCCTACGAGCAGTACTTC CATSRGPSSYEQYF
15 TRBJ2-3 NA TRBV7-6 NA TGTGCCAGCAGCTTAGCGCGAGGGCCACGAGATACGCAGTATTTT CASSLARGPRDTQYF
16 TRBJ2-2 NA TRBV30 TRBD1 TGTGCCTGGAGGAACTGGGACAGGGAGAACACCGGGGAGCTGTTTTTT CAWRNWDRENTGELFF
18 TRBJ2-6 NA TRBV9 TRBD1 TGTGCCAGCAGCGTAGGAGGGACAGGCCTATCTGGGGCCAACGTCCTGACTTTC CASSVGGTGLSGANVLTF
15 TRBJ2-1 few TRBV5-1 NA TGCGCCAGCAGCTTGGGAGGGGGATCCTACAATGAGCAGTTCTTC CASSLGGGSYNEQFF
16 TRBJ1-2 NA TRBV7-3 NA TGTGCCAGCAGCTTACTCAGGGGCGCGAATGATGTTGGCTACACCTTC CASSLLRGANDVGYTF
12 TRBJ1-1 NA TRBV7-9 NA TGTGCCAGCACCTCCCAGGGTTCTGAAGCTTTCTTT CASTSQGSEAFF
15 TRBJ2-7 NA TRBV15 NA TGTGCCACCAGCAGAGGGGGGGGACAATTCTACGAGCAGTACTTC CATSRGGGQFYEQYF
14 TRBJ1-6 NA TRBV18 NA TGTGCCAGCTCACGGAGCAGCCTTAATTCACCCCTCCACTTT CASSRSSLNSPLHF
15 TRBJ2-1 NA TRBV18 TRBD1 TGTGCCAGCTCACCACCGATGGGACAGCCAAATGAGCAGTTCTTC CASSPPMGQPNEQFF
13 TRBJ1-1 NA TRBV5-1 TRBD1 TGCGCCAGCAGCGGGGGGACAGGCACTGAAGCTTTCTTT CASSGGTGTEAFF
13 TRBJ1-1 NA TRBV7-2 NA TGTGCCAGCAGCTTTAACAGATACACTGAAGCTTTCTTT CASSFNRYTEAFF
12 TRBJ2-2 NA TRBV11-2 NA TGTGCCAGCAGCACTAACACCGGGGAGCTGTTTTTT CASSTNTGELFF
16 TRBJ2-2 NA TRBV10-3 TRBD1 TGTGCCATCAGGGGACAGGGGACTAACAACACCGGGGAGCTGTTTTTT CAIRGQGTNNTGELFF
14 TRBJ2-7 NA TRBV18 TRBD1 TGTGCCAGCTCACAAGGGACAGATCTCTACGAGCAGTACTTC CASSQGTDLYEQYF
17 TRBJ2-6 once TRBV2 NA TGTGCCAGCAGTGTGGGGGGTCGACGCTCTGGGGCCAACGTCCTGACTTTC CASSVGGRRSGANVLTF